The 30 T cell receptor beta chains reported below all come from one sample, sequenced in a study of T cells in Graves' hyperthyroidism and ophthalmopathy. Amplified TCR beta CDR3 regions derived from RNA transcripts. Primed by the HTBI set, a first-round RT-PCR was run on the TCR CDR3. One entry per CDR3 protein results from TCRdb running MiXCR on the multiplex PCR reads. The repertoire includes hundreds of thousands of distinct CDR3 sequences, less than 25% of them detected once, and around 47% sits in the top ten. Material for sequencing was blood. The receptors shown here come from a woman between 70 and 85 years old with Graves' ophthalmopathy.

This clonotype was seen repeatedly, ten times or more. The V gene is TRBV6-5, the J gene TRBJ1-2, with D unresolved. Per the germline V gene, CDR1 is MNHEY and CDR2 is SVGAGI. The V and J ends lost 2 bases and 4 bases respectively, with 11 bases between them. The CDR3 runs 14 residues. The CDR3 DNA reads as TGTGCCAGCAGTTACAGGGCCAAGGGCTATGGCTACACCTTC. Translation: CASSYRAKGYGYTF.

The CDR3 DNA follows: TGTGCCTGGAGTGTACTCGGGACAGCGATCTATGGCTACACCTTC. Encoded protein: CAWSVLGTAIYGYTF. The chain carries TRBV30 and TRBJ1-2, with 7 bases identical to TRBD1. This CDR3 is 15 amino acids long. With V trimmed by 0 bases and J by 4 bases, 8 bases remained unmatched. The germline CDR1 and CDR2 sequences are GTSNPN and SVGIG (reference sequence).

This clonotype has more than one count but fewer than ten. This sequence joins TRBV4-1 and TRBJ1-5; D may be TRBD1 (6 bases). The V end lost 5 bases, the J end lost 2 bases, and 13 bases lay between the germline ends. The CDR3 has 15 residues. Germline V gives CDR1 MGHRA, CDR2 YSYEKL. CDR3 in DNA: TGCGCCAGCAGCACCAGGGGAGTCGGCAATCAGCCCCAGCATTTT. It yields the protein CASSTRGVGNQPQHF.

The V call is TRBV30, the J call TRBJ2-3; D unresolved. Trimming cost V 0 bases and J 6 bases, with 10 bases left between them. Germline V gene data show CDR1 as GTSNPN and CDR2 as SVGIG (reference sequence). This CDR3 contains 13 residues. CDR3 amino acids: CAWSVVGADTQYF. CDR3 DNA sequence: TGTGCCTGGAGTGTGGTAGGTGCCGATACGCAGTATTTT.

The chain has TRBV3-1 and TRBJ1-4; a possible D gene is TRBD1 (6 bases). Trimming shortened V by 4 bases and J by 13 bases, and 16 bases separated the two germline ends. The CDR3 covers 13 residues. Looked up from germline, CDR1 is LGHDT and CDR2 is YNNKEL (reference sequence). The CDR3 sequence is CASSLWGRWPLFF. CDR3 DNA sequence: TGTGCCAGCAGCCTCTGGGGGCGGTGGCCACTGTTTTTT. The complete variable domain, with remaining parts taken from reference TRBV3-1 and TRBJ1-4, reads DTAVSQTPKYLVTQMGNDKSIKCEQNLGHDTMYWYKQDSKKFLKIMFSYNNKELIINETVPNRFSPKSPDKAHLNLHINSLELGDSAVYFCASSLWGRWPLFFGSGTQLSVL.

Comment on this clonotype: A much larger clone is a single base away; this may be a read error. The chain is built from TRBV30 and TRBJ1-1, with D perhaps matching TRBD1 (5 bases). V lost 5 bases, J lost 6 bases, and 13 bases lay in between. There are 12 residues in the CDR3. The germline CDR1 and CDR2 sequences are GTSNPN and SVGIG (reference sequence). The CDR3 nucleotides read TGTGCCTGGGTCTGGGGGAGCGCTGAAGCTTTCTTT. It translates to CAWVWGSAEAFF.

This clonotype was seen many times. The chain couples TRBV29-1 to TRBJ1-1, with D perhaps TRBD1 (5 bases). The germline V gene has CDR1 SQVTM and CDR2 ANQGSEA. CDR3 length: 13 amino acids. The V gene lost 7 bases and the J gene lost 3 bases, with 15 bases spanning the gap. For the CDR3, the DNA is TGCAGCGCCCCGGGAGTAGGGGACACTGAAGCTTTCTTT. The encoded protein is CSAPGVGDTEAFF.

V gene TRBV6-5 combines with J gene TRBJ1-2, with TRBD1 matching over 10 bases. Germline lookup yields CDR1 MNHEY and CDR2 SVGAGI. Trimming at V came to 0 bases and at J to 5 bases, leaving 3 bases not matched to a gene. The length of the CDR3 is 15 residues. Here the CDR3 reads CASSYSGTGEYGYTF. As DNA, the CDR3 is TGTGCCAGCAGTTACTCCGGGACAGGGGAATATGGCTACACCTTC.

The table lists this clonotype with a few counts. This sequence joins TRBV7-2 and TRBJ1-5; D is undetermined. CDR1 is SGHTA and CDR2 is FQGNSA in the germline V gene. The CDR3 has 15 amino acids. V lost 0 bases and J 2 bases, leaving 8 bases between the germline ends. CDR3 sequence: CASSLAAEGNQPQHF. In DNA form, the CDR3 reads TGTGCCAGCAGCTTAGCAGCGGAAGGCAATCAGCCCCAGCATTTT. Using reference TRBV7-2 and TRBJ1-5 for the parts outside the CDR3, the full variable domain is GAGVSQSPSNKVTEKGKDVELRCDPISGHTALYWYRQSLGQGLEFLIYFQGNSAPDKSGLPSDRFSAERTGGSVSTLTIQRTQQEDSAVYLCASSLAAEGNQPQHFGDGTRLSIL.

In its sample, this clonotype was seen a few times. The chain recombines TRBV7-8 with TRBJ2-3; a possible D gene is TRBD2 (6 bases). The CDR3 length is 15 residues. Germline CDR1 reads SGHVS; CDR2 reads FQNEAQ. V was trimmed by 5 bases and J by 0 bases, leaving 12 bases between them. The CDR3 DNA is TGTGCCAGCAGCGTCACTAGCAGTAGCACAGATACGCAGTATTTT. Protein product: CASSVTSSSTDTQYF.

The V gene is TRBV7-2, the J gene TRBJ2-7; 9 positions match TRBD2. V shed 5 bases, J shed 6 bases, and the junction held 8 bases outside the gene matches. Germline V lookup: CDR1 SGHTA, CDR2 FQGNSA. There are 14 residues in the CDR3. The CDR3 DNA is TGTGCCAGCAGCCCTGTGGGACTAGCCCCCGAGCAGTACTTC. It encodes CASSPVGLAPEQYF.

This clonotype appeared a few times. The genes are TRBV28 and TRBJ1-3; a possible D gene is TRBD1 (5 bases). Trimming removed 6 bases at V and 2 bases at J, with 11 bases between. This CDR3 is built from 14 residues. CDR1 MDHEN and CDR2 SYDVKM come from the germline V gene. The CDR3 protein is CASSVTEAGNTIYF. The CDR3 DNA is TGTGCCAGCAGCGTGACAGAAGCTGGAAACACCATATATTTT.

The chain couples TRBV27 to TRBJ2-1, with D unresolved. The CDR3 runs to 18 residues. Between the trimmed V and J ends, which lost 6 bases and 2 bases, there was a span of 23 bases. The germline V gene has CDR1 MNHEY and CDR2 SMNVEV (reference sequence). CDR3: CASSLTPLMVLTYNEQFF. The CDR3 DNA is TGTGCCAGCAGCCTTACCCCGTTGATGGTTTTAACCTACAATGAGCAGTTCTTC.

This clonotype was seen more than once but under ten times. The chain combines TRBV12-3 or TRBV12-4 with TRBJ1-2; TRBD1 is a possible D gene (5 bases). V lost 5 bases, J lost 0 bases, and 19 bases lay in between. CDR3 size: 17 residues. The CDR3 is CASSLWGTAKANYGYTF. In DNA, the CDR3 is TGTGCCAGCAGTCTGTGGGGGACGGCCAAAGCTAACTATGGCTACACCTTC.

This clonotype was detected ten times or more. The gene calls are TRBV27 and TRBJ1-5; D gene uncertain. The CDR3 spans 13 residues. The V end lost 0 bases, the J end lost 10 bases, and 10 bases lay between the germline ends. The germline V gene encodes CDR1 MNHEY and CDR2 SMNVEV (reference sequence). The chain's CDR3 is CASSLSAVFPQHF. The DNA for the CDR3 is TGTGCCAGCAGTTTATCGGCAGTATTCCCCCAGCATTTT.

This clonotype has at least ten counts. The chain employs TRBV6-1 and TRBJ2-2, with D unresolved. Germline CDR1 reads MNHNS; CDR2 reads SASEGT. The V and J ends lost 5 bases and 5 bases respectively, with 9 bases between them. The CDR3 spans 13 residues. The CDR3 sequence: CASSPLRTGELFF. The CDR3 DNA follows: TGTGCCAGCAGTCCCCTGAGGACCGGGGAGCTGTTTTTT.

The rearrangement joins TRBV18 to TRBJ2-1; TRBD1 aligns across 9 bases. This CDR3 spans 14 amino acids. The germline gives CDR1 KGHSH, CDR2 LQKENI. With 2 bases clipped from V and 9 bases from J, the junction kept 5 bases outside the gene matches. DNA for the CDR3: TGTGCCAGCTCACCAGGGACAGGGCCTCTTGAGCAGTTCTTC. Translating it yields CASSPGTGPLEQFF.

This clonotype was found many times. V usage is TRBV7-8 and J usage is TRBJ1-2; TRBD1 aligns across 7 bases. CDR1 and CDR2 from the germline V gene are SGHVS and FQNEAQ. The trim removed 5 bases at V and 2 bases at J, leaving 8 bases unmatched. The CDR3 sequence is 15 residues long. CDR3 nucleotide sequence: TGTGCCAGCAGCCCAAGACAGGGCCCAAACTATGGCTACACCTTC. Translating it yields CASSPRQGPNYGYTF.

This clonotype was observed a handful of times. This chain uses TRBV9 with TRBJ2-1; 7 bases are a match to TRBD2. Germline lookup yields CDR1 SGDLS and CDR2 YYNGEE. Trimming cost V 0 bases and J 4 bases; bases outside gene matches: 10. This CDR3 spans 17 amino acids. CDR3 in amino acids: CASSVEGTSGAYNEQFF. Here the CDR3 DNA reads TGTGCCAGCAGCGTAGAAGGAACGAGCGGGGCTTACAATGAGCAGTTCTTC.

The rearrangement links TRBV6-1 to TRBJ1-1; 7 bases match TRBD1. CDR3 length equals 15 residues. CDR1 is MNHNS and CDR2 is SASEGT in the germline V gene. J was trimmed by 5 bases and V by 5 bases; bases with no gene match: 11. This chain's CDR3 is CASSSRTGVVTEAFF. The CDR3 region has the DNA TGTGCCAGCAGTTCCAGGACAGGTGTGGTGACTGAAGCTTTCTTT.

The CDR3 loop is CASKYGQGTSSYEQYF. In DNA form, the CDR3 reads TGCGCCAGCAAATACGGGCAGGGGACTTCCTCCTACGAGCAGTACTTC. The chain has TRBV5-1 and TRBJ2-7, with D perhaps matching TRBD1 or TRBD2 (6 bases each). Germline CDR1 and CDR2: SGHRS and YFSETQ. V was cut by 6 bases and J by 0 bases, with 19 bases left in between. The CDR3 contains 16 residues.

The chain joins TRBV28 to TRBJ1-1; 8 positions match TRBD1. This CDR3 comprises 14 residues. V lost 5 bases, J lost 5 bases, and 7 bases stayed unmatched. Germline CDR1 is MDHEN and CDR2 is SYDVKM. The CDR3 loop reads CASSLWTGSTEAFF. The CDR3 DNA is TGTGCCAGCAGTCTTTGGACAGGGAGTACTGAAGCTTTCTTT. The full variable domain, in which reference TRBV28 and TRBJ1-1 provide the parts outside the CDR3, is DVKVTQSSRYLVKRTGEKVFLECVQDMDHENMFWYRQDPGLGLRLIYFSYDVKMKEKGDIPEGYSVSREKKERFSLILESASTNQTSMYLCASSLWTGSTEAFFGQGTRLTVV.

J is TRBJ2-1 and V is TRBV14, with TRBD2 identical over 7 bases. The V and J ends lost 0 bases and 0 bases, in that order; junction bases with no gene match: 8. From germline, CDR1 is SGHDN and CDR2 FVKESK. The CDR3 runs 18 residues. The CDR3: CASSQDWGTTSSYNEQFF. CDR3 in DNA: TGTGCCAGCAGCCAAGATTGGGGGACTACTAGCTCCTACAATGAGCAGTTCTTC.

This clonotype was seen many times. The J gene is TRBJ1-1, the V gene TRBV2; D is possibly TRBD1 (5 bases). The V gene lost 0 bases and the J gene lost 0 bases, with 11 bases spanning the gap. Germline values: CDR1 SNHLY, CDR2 FYNNEI. The CDR3 extends over 16 amino acids. The CDR3 DNA is TGTGCCAGCAGTGAAGCCCTGGGACGGCTGAACACTGAAGCTTTCTTT. Amino acids: CASSEALGRLNTEAFF.

This clonotype was seen more than once but under ten times. CDR3 amino acids: CASGTSGKYEQYF. The CDR3 DNA reads as TGTGCCAGCGGGACTAGCGGGAAATACGAGCAGTACTTC. This chain links TRBV2 with TRBJ2-7, with TRBD2 identical over 13 bases. The CDR3 runs to 13 residues. Looked up from germline, CDR1 is SNHLY and CDR2 is FYNNEI. V dropped 8 bases and J dropped 4; count of bases not matched to a gene: 2. The full variable domain, completed using reference TRBV2 and TRBJ2-7, is EPEVTQTPSHQVTQMGQEVILRCVPISNHLYFYWYRQILGQKVEFLVSFYNNEISEKSEIFDDQFSVERPDGSNFTLKIRSTKLEDSAMYFCASGTSGKYEQYFGPGTRLTVT.

This rearrangement joins TRBV5-1 to TRBJ2-2; TRBD2 agrees at 8 bases. CDR3 length: 18 residues. The germline CDR1 and CDR2 sequences are SGHRS and YFSETQ. Trimming cost V 4 bases and J 3 bases; bases outside gene matches: 14. Written as DNA, the CDR3 is TGCGCCAGCAGCCTTTGGGGACAAGCGGGAGCGGACACCGGGGAGCTGTTTTTT. This sequence encodes CASSLWGQAGADTGELFF.

This clonotype came up many times. This chain uses TRBV7-2 with TRBJ2-4; unclear D gene. Germline V gives CDR1 SGHTA, CDR2 FQGNSA. V was shortened by 1 base and J by 0 bases, with 4 bases between the two germline ends. There are 14 residues in the CDR3. CDR3 in DNA: TGTGCCAGCAGCTTAGGAATAGCCAAAAACATTCAGTACTTC. Its translation is CASSLGIAKNIQYF. The full variable domain, with the rest looked up from reference TRBV7-2 and TRBJ2-4, is GAGVSQSPSNKVTEKGKDVELRCDPISGHTALYWYRQSLGQGLEFLIYFQGNSAPDKSGLPSDRFSAERTGGSVSTLTIQRTQQEDSAVYLCASSLGIAKNIQYFGAGTRLSVL.

This clonotype was counted at least ten times. This rearrangement joins TRBV28 to TRBJ1-2, with D unresolved. V was pared by 5 bases and J by 8 bases, with 15 bases between. This CDR3 contains 13 residues. The germline V gene has CDR1 MDHEN and CDR2 SYDVKM. The CDR3 DNA reads as TGTGCCAGCAGTCCCTTGGGATTAGGAGGCTACACCTTC. Protein product: CASSPLGLGGYTF.

This clonotype was detected many times. The CDR3 DNA is TGTGCCAGCACCCTACTAGCGGGAGCGGGTGAGACCCAGTACTTC. Its translation is CASTLLAGAGETQYF. The chain recombines TRBV2 with TRBJ2-5, with 11 bases lining up with TRBD2. The germline V gene encodes CDR1 SNHLY and CDR2 FYNNEI. Trimming took 7 bases from V and 5 from J; bases not matched to a gene: 9. The CDR3 is made up of 15 amino acids.

This clonotype has a handful of counts. The chain carries TRBV6-4 and TRBJ2-2; weak D call: TRBD1 (5 bases). The germline CDR1 and CDR2 sequences are MRHNA and SNTAGT. Trimming cost V 3 bases and J 5 bases, with 7 bases left between them. This CDR3 is built from 13 residues. The CDR3 nucleotides are TGTGCCAGCAGTGATCAGGGAACCGGGGAGCTGTTTTTT. This sequence encodes CASSDQGTGELFF.